One sample yielded the 2 T cell receptor beta chains listed below, sequenced in a study of blood T cell repertoires in COVID-19. Using immunoSEQ multiplex PCR, the repertoire was profiled, and TCRdb retains in-frame clones only, with some absent. This sample yields about 110,000 clones, of which 60% to 85% are seen a single time; around 1.9% belongs to the top ten. What was sequenced was peripheral blood. These receptors came from a woman in her 40s with acute or convalescent COVID-19.

The chain links TRBV5-1 to TRBJ1-1, with TRBD1 as a possible D gene (5 bases). Germline lookup yields CDR1 SGHRS and CDR2 YFSETQ. This CDR3 has 12 amino acids. Trimming took off 3 bases at V and 3 bases at J, with 6 bases between the two ends. The CDR3, as DNA: TGCGCCAGCAGCTGGGGGGACACTGAAGCTTTCTTT. This translates into CASSWGDTEAFF.

V is TRBV5-4 and J is TRBJ2-2, with D possibly matching TRBD1 (6 bases). Trimming took off 4 bases at V and 5 bases at J, with 15 bases between the two ends. Germline CDR1 reads SGHNT; CDR2 reads YYREEE (reference sequence). The CDR3 runs 15 residues. CDR3 in amino acids: CASSTGQLRTGELFF. CDR3 nucleotides: TGTGCCAGCAGCACCGGACAGTTAAGGACCGGGGAGCTGTTTTTT.